The source of this T cell receptor (beta chain) is a study of cytomegalovirus exposure and HLA in healthy donors. Whole-study findings and limits: No immune exposure information besides CMV serostatus was available. Among the CMV-associated chains, a few were confirmed in vitro as specific for CMV antigens.

This CDR3 is 13 amino acids long. V lost 2 bases and J 6 bases, leaving 10 bases between the germline ends. Germline V lookup: CDR1 SGDLS, CDR2 YYNGEE. A word on this clone: Its antigen is not identified.

Both 60 Vbeta primers and 13 Jbeta primers went into the PCR. Some clones are missing from TCRdb's copy, which holds only in-frame ones; the method was immunoSEQ multiplex PCR. Among 100,000 to 150,000 clones listed, 6.5% to 9.5% were seen once. The chain carries TRBV9 and TRBJ2-3, with D possibly being TRBD2 (6 bases). Sequenced input: PBMCs. The TCR originated in a middle-aged man in good health and CMV-seronegative. CDR3 loop: CASSVRGLDTQYF. For the CDR3, the DNA is TGTGCCAGCAGCGTTCGGGGGTTGGATACGCAGTATTTT.